The clone carrying this T cell receptor (beta chain) was recorded a few times. Its target is not known. The source material, RNA transcripts, was used to amplify TCR beta CDR3 regions. Initially, a first-round RT-PCR of the TCR CDR3 employed the HTBI primer set. Each CDR3 protein is one row after TCRdb ran MiXCR on the multiplex PCR reads. The sample consists of hundreds of thousands of distinct CDR3 sequences, approximately 23% of them appearing once. The entry originates in a study of T cells in Graves' hyperthyroidism and ophthalmopathy. Uncontrolled infections, other autoimmune diseases, pregnancy or lactation led to exclusion of patients. The study's findings and limits: Most thyroid clonotypes expanded above 0.001 appeared in blood too.

The receptor was derived from a woman in her 70s with Graves' ophthalmopathy. The sample comprised blood.

CDR3 protein: CASGKNKPNRATNEKLFF. CDR3 coding DNA: TGTGCTAGTGGCAAAAACAAGCCCAACAGGGCAACTAATGAAAAACTGTTTTTT. This chain uses TRBV12-5 with TRBJ1-4; D possibly corresponds to TRBD1 (6 bases). Germline CDR1 is LGHNT and CDR2 is FRNRAP. V was trimmed by 6 bases and J by 0 bases, leaving 20 bases between them. The CDR3 has 18 residues. The whole variable domain, filled in from reference TRBV12-5 and TRBJ1-4, reads DARVTQTPRHKVTEMGQEVTMRCQPILGHNTVFWYRQTMMQGLELLAYFRNRAPLDDSGMPKDRFSAEMPDATLATLKIQPSEPRDSAVYFCASGKNKPNRATNEKLFFGSGTQLSVL.